The subject of this entry is one T cell receptor beta chain. Libraries were prepared by immunoSEQ multiplex PCR; TCRdb keeps only in-frame clonotypes and omits some of them. The table lists 30,000 to 45,000 clones, about four fifths of them singletons. These data are taken from a study of graft-versus-host responses after intestinal transplantation. The CDR3 runs 12 residues. V dropped 3 bases and J dropped 11; count of bases not matched to a gene: 2. The germline CDR1 and CDR2 sequences are ENHRY and SYGVKD. The chain recombines TRBV10-3 with TRBJ2-3, with TRBD2 identical over 10 bases. Sequencing was performed on PBMCs, taken about 160 weeks after transplant. This sequence originates from a human patient who received an intestinal transplant, so some T cells may come from the graft donor. The CDR3, as DNA: TGTGCCATCAGTGAACTAGCGGGAAGGCAGTATTTT. This codes for CAISELAGRQYF.